These T cell receptor beta chains were read from a single sample in a study of blood T cell repertoires in COVID-19. The data were produced by immunoSEQ multiplex PCR, yet TCRdb's version contains in-frame clones alone and is incomplete. The repertoire holds 250,000 to 300,000 clones, with 75% to 90% as singletons. Sequencing was done on a sample of peripheral blood. These TCRs come from a woman aged 60-75 years with acute or convalescent COVID-19. The CDR3 runs from the conserved cysteine through the conserved F or W. A D gene is named only where the DNA matches it firmly. Clone sizes are given selectively: once, few, many, or a class where the clone is expanded.

size	D	V	J	CDR3	DNA
-	-	TRBV15	TRBJ1-2	CATSREAFGYTF	TGTGCCACCAGCAGAGAGGCCTTTGGCTACACCTTC
-	-	TRBV4-2	TRBJ2-3	CASSQVLGGEGTQYF	TGTGCCAGCAGCCAAGTTTTAGGGGGGGAGGGTACGCAGTATTTT
-	-	TRBV12-5	TRBJ2-4	CASGLGGPKNIQYF	TGTGCTAGTGGTTTGGGCGGGCCAAAAAACATTCAGTACTTC
-	-	TRBV6-2/TRBV6-3	TRBJ2-1	CASSLPRDFIDNEQFF	TGTGCCAGCAGCCTCCCTCGGGACTTCATAGATAATGAGCAGTTCTTC
-	TRBD2	TRBV5-6	TRBJ2-1	CASSLAPSGRKIF	TGTGCCAGCAGCTTGGCCCCTAGCGGGAGAAAGATCTTC
-	TRBD1	TRBV30	TRBJ2-5	CAWRWTGGYQETQYF	TGTGCCTGGAGATGGACAGGGGGGTACCAAGAGACCCAGTACTTC
-	-	TRBV5-4	TRBJ2-1	CASSLWVAVSYNEQFF	TGTGCCAGCAGCTTGTGGGTAGCGGTCTCCTACAATGAGCAGTTCTTC
few	TRBD2	TRBV10-3	TRBJ2-3	CAISGRTSGSGADTQYF	TGTGCCATCAGTGGACGGACTAGCGGGAGTGGGGCAGATACGCAGTATTTT
-	-	TRBV9	TRBJ1-1	CASSVGPGQSDTEAFF	TGTGCCAGCAGCGTAGGGCCAGGGCAGAGTGACACTGAAGCTTTCTTT
-	TRBD2	TRBV3-1/TRBV3-2	TRBJ2-5	CASSPPGGKTQYF	TGTGCCAGCAGTCCTCCGGGGGGAAAGACCCAGTACTTC
-	-	TRBV6-2/TRBV6-3	TRBJ2-6	CASSYLGVSNGANVLTF	TGTGCCAGCAGTTACCTCGGTGTTAGCAACGGGGCCAACGTCCTGACTTTC
-	TRBD1	TRBV7-6	TRBJ1-2	CASSLARTGSNYGYTF	TGTGCCAGCAGCTTAGCGCGGACAGGGTCGAACTATGGCTACACCTTC
-	TRBD2	TRBV23-1	TRBJ2-5	CASSHPSREGVLETQYF	TGCGCCAGCAGTCATCCCTCTCGGGAGGGGGTTCTAGAGACCCAGTACTTC
once	-	TRBV6-4	TRBJ1-4	CASSTNGGEEEKLFF	TGTGCCAGCTCGACAAATGGGGGCGAGGAAGAAAAACTGTTTTTT
-	-	TRBV19	TRBJ2-7	CASSIHGNPYEQYF	TGTGCCAGTAGTATTCACGGGAACCCCTACGAGCAGTACTTC
-	-	TRBV6-1	TRBJ1-1	CASSEAVGRGAFF	TGTGCCAGCAGTGAAGCGGTGGGGCGGGGAGCTTTCTTT
-	TRBD1	TRBV5-5	TRBJ2-1	CASSLDGQEYNEQFF	TGTGCCAGCAGCTTGGACGGACAGGAGTACAATGAGCAGTTCTTC
-	-	TRBV5-8	TRBJ2-3	CASTLGLQARDTQYF	TGTGCCAGCACTCTGGGACTCCAGGCGAGAGATACGCAGTATTTT
once	-	TRBV9	TRBJ2-2	CASSRGLENTGELFF	TGTGCCAGCAGCCGCGGACTGGAGAACACCGGGGAGCTGTTTTTT
-	-	TRBV10-3	TRBJ2-7	CAISSGEGGSYEQYF	TGTGCCATCAGTAGCGGGGAGGGGGGGTCCTACGAGCAGTACTTC
once	-	TRBV7-3	TRBJ2-3	CASSLRGGVPPADTQYF	TGTGCCAGCAGCTTAAGGGGCGGGGTCCCTCCCGCAGATACGCAGTATTTT
-	TRBD1	TRBV6-5	TRBJ1-2	CASSASGGSYGYTF	TGTGCCAGCAGCGCCTCAGGGGGATCGTATGGCTACACCTTC
-	-	TRBV4-2	TRBJ1-6	CASSQAQENSPLHF	TGTGCCAGCAGCCAAGCACAGGAGAATTCACCCCTCCACTTT
-	TRBD2	TRBV6-5	TRBJ2-3	CASSYGLAGDTQYF	TGTGCCAGCAGTTACGGGCTAGCGGGAGATACGCAGTATTTT
-	-	TRBV19	TRBJ2-6	CASSRLGAGANVLTF	TGTGCCAGTAGCCGATTAGGGGCTGGGGCCAACGTCCTGACTTTC
-	-	TRBV11-2	TRBJ1-2	CASSFRGGAYGYTF	TGTGCCAGCAGCTTCCGGGGGGGCGCGTATGGCTACACCTTC
-	-	TRBV28	TRBJ2-3	CASSRYTDTQYF	TGTGCCAGCAGTCGTTATACAGATACGCAGTATTTT
-	TRBD2	TRBV28	TRBJ2-7	CASSGTGRGNEQYF	TGTGCCAGCAGTGGCACGGGGCGGGGGAACGAGCAGTACTTC
-	-	TRBV11-2	TRBJ1-1	CASSSYTEAFF	TGTGCCAGCAGTTCTTACACTGAAGCTTTCTTT
-	-	TRBV2	TRBJ1-5	CASGYGGLNQPQHF	TGTGCCAGTGGATATGGAGGGCTCAATCAGCCCCAGCATTTT
once	-	TRBV4-2	TRBJ2-7	CASSPVSDSYEQYF	TGTGCCAGCAGCCCGGTCAGCGACTCCTACGAGCAGTACTTC
few	-	TRBV4-1	TRBJ1-3	CASSGRTVSSGNTIYF	TGCGCCAGCAGCGGACGGACAGTCAGCTCTGGAAACACCATATATTTT
-	-	TRBV9	TRBJ1-1	CASRGVGANTEAFF	TGTGCCAGCAGGGGCGTGGGGGCAAACACTGAAGCTTTCTTT
-	-	TRBV10-2	TRBJ1-5	CASSIDTLYSNQPQHF	TGCGCCAGCAGTATCGACACACTCTATAGCAATCAGCCCCAGCATTTT
-	-	TRBV7-9	TRBJ2-2	CASPSIEFPDGELFF	TGTGCCAGCCCCTCCATAGAATTCCCTGACGGGGAGCTGTTTTTT
-	-	TRBV5-1	TRBJ2-1	CASSLGLASWGDEQFF	TGCGCCAGCAGCTTGGGTCTAGCTAGCTGGGGGGATGAGCAGTTCTTC
-	-	TRBV10-3	TRBJ1-4	CAISESAGLNEKLFF	TGTGCCATCAGTGAGTCTGCAGGGCTAAATGAAAAACTGTTTTTT
-	TRBD2	TRBV7-2	TRBJ2-7	CASSSGLFPEQYF	TGTGCCAGCAGCTCGGGACTATTCCCCGAGCAGTACTTC
-	-	TRBV7-6	TRBJ1-6	CASSLMSSYNSPLHF	TGTGCCAGCAGCTTAATGAGCTCCTATAATTCACCCCTCCACTTT
-	TRBD1	TRBV29-1	TRBJ1-4	CSVAGTGVNEKLFF	TGCAGCGTCGCCGGGACAGGGGTTAATGAAAAACTGTTTTTT
-	-	TRBV4-3	TRBJ2-1	CASSQVTGVVNEQFF	TGCGCCAGCAGCCAAGTGACGGGAGTGGTCAATGAGCAGTTCTTC
-	TRBD2	TRBV6-1	TRBJ2-7	CASSEEGPSGRVYEQYF	TGTGCCAGCAGTGAAGAAGGTCCTAGCGGAAGGGTCTACGAGCAGTACTTC
-	TRBD2	TRBV6-8	TRBJ2-2	CASSYTAGGFTGELFF	TGTGCCAGCAGTTACACGGCGGGAGGGTTCACCGGGGAGCTGTTTTTT
-	TRBD1	TRBV5-6	TRBJ1-1	CASSLGRGTEAFF	TGTGCCAGCAGCTTGGGCAGGGGGACTGAAGCTTTCTTT
-	-	TRBV5-1	TRBJ2-5	CASSLGLDQETQYF	TGCGCCAGCAGCTTGGGGTTAGACCAAGAGACCCAGTACTTC
-	-	TRBV9	TRBJ1-1	CASSVGGVNTEAFF	TGTGCCAGCAGCGTAGGCGGAGTGAACACTGAAGCTTTCTTT
few	-	TRBV19	TRBJ2-1	CASSIDPRRKGNEQFF	TGTGCCAGTAGTATAGACCCCCGTAGGAAGGGGAATGAGCAGTTCTTC
-	-	TRBV2	TRBJ1-1	CASSEGSGARNTEAFF	TGTGCCAGCAGTGAAGGTAGCGGGGCGCGGAACACTGAAGCTTTCTTT
-	-	TRBV9	TRBJ2-5	CASSVESGKTQYF	TGTGCCAGCAGCGTAGAATCAGGAAAGACCCAGTACTTC
few	TRBD1	TRBV9	TRBJ1-4	CASSVGGQGAEKLFF	TGTGCCAGCAGCGTAGGGGGACAGGGGGCTGAAAAACTGTTTTTT
-	-	TRBV9	TRBJ1-4	CASSVGRTNEKLFF	TGTGCCAGCAGCGTAGGCAGAACTAATGAAAAACTGTTTTTT
-	TRBD1	TRBV10-1	TRBJ2-7	CASSRDRGPPEQYF	TGCGCCAGCAGCAGGGACAGGGGGCCACCCGAGCAGTACTTC
-	-	TRBV18	TRBJ2-7	CASSPGHNSYEQYF	TGTGCCAGCTCACCGGGACACAATTCCTACGAGCAGTACTTC
-	TRBD2	TRBV5-1	TRBJ2-7	CASSLGEGRNEQYF	TGCGCCAGCAGCTTGGGGGAGGGCCGCAACGAGCAGTACTTC